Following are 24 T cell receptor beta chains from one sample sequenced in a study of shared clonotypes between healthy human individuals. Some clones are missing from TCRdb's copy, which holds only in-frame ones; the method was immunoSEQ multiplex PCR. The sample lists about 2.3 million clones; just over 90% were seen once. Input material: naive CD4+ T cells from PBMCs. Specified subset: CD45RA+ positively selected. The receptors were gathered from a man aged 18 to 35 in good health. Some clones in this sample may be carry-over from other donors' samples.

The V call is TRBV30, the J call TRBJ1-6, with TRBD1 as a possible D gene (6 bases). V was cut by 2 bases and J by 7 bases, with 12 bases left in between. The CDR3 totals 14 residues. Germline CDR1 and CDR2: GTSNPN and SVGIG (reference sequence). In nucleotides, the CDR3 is TGTGCCTGGAGTAGGACAGCGAGAAATTCACCCCTCCACTTT. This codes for CAWSRTARNSPLHF. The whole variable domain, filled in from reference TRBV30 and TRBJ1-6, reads SQTIHQWPATLVQPVGSPLSLECTVEGTSNPNLYWYRQAAGRGLQLLFYSVGIGQISSEVPQNLSASRPQDRQFILSSKKLLLSDSGFYLCAWSRTARNSPLHFGNGTRLTVT.

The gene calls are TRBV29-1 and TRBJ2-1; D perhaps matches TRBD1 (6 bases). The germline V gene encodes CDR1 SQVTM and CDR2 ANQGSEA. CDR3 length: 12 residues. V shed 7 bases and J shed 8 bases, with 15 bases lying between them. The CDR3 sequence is CSAGPGAHEQFF. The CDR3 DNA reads TGCAGCGCCGGGCCAGGGGCGCATGAGCAGTTCTTC.

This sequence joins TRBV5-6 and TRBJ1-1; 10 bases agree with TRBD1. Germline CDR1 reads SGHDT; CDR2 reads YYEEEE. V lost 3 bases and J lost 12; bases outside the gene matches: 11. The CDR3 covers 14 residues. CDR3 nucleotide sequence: TGTGCCAGCAGCTCCGGGACAGGGGCCCCACGGTCTTTCTTT. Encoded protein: CASSSGTGAPRSFF.

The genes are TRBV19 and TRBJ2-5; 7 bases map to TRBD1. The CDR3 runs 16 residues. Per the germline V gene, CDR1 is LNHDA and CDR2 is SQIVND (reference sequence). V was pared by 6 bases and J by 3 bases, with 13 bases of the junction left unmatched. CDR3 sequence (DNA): TGTGCCAGTAGCGATAACCGGGACAGATATAAAGAGACCCAGTACTTC. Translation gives CASSDNRDRYKETQYF.

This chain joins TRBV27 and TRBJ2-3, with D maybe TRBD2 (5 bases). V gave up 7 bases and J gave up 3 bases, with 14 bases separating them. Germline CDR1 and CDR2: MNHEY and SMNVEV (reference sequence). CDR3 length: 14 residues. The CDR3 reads CASNPHGITDTQYF. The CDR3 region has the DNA TGTGCCAGCAACCCCCACGGGATTACAGATACGCAGTATTTT.

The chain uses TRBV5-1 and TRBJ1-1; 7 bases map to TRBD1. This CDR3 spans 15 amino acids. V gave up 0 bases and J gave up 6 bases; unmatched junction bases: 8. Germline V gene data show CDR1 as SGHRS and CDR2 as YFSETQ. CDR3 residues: CASSLGVGGDPEAFF. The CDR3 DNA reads TGCGCCAGCAGCTTGGGGGTAGGGGGCGATCCTGAAGCTTTCTTT.

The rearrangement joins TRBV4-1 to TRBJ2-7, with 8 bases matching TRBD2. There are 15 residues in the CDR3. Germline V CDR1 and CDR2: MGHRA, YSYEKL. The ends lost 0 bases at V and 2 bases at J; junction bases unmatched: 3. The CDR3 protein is CASSQETSGAYEQYF. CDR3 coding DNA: TGCGCCAGCAGCCAAGAAACTAGCGGCGCCTACGAGCAGTACTTC.

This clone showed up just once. The CDR3 spells CASSLRDREGYTF. Written as DNA, the CDR3 is TGTGCCAGCAGCTTAAGGGACAGGGAAGGCTACACCTTC. The V gene is TRBV5-4, the J gene TRBJ1-2, with 9 bases fitting TRBD1. CDR1 is SGHNT and CDR2 is YYREEE in the germline V gene (reference sequence). V lost 2 bases and J lost 8; bases outside the gene matches: 4. The CDR3 totals 13 residues.

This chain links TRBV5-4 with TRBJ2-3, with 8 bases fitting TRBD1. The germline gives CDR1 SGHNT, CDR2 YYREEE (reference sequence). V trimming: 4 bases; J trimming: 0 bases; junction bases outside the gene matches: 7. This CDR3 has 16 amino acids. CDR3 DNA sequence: TGTGCCAGCAGCCCCTCGGACAGGGCTAGCACAGATACGCAGTATTTT. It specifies CASSPSDRASTDTQYF.

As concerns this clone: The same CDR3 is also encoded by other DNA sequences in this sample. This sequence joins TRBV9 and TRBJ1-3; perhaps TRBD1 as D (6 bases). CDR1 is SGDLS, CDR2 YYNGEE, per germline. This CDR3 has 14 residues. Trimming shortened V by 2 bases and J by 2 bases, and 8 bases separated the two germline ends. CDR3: CASSVSGAGNTIYF. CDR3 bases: TGTGCCAGCAGCGTCTCAGGGGCTGGAAACACCATATATTTT.

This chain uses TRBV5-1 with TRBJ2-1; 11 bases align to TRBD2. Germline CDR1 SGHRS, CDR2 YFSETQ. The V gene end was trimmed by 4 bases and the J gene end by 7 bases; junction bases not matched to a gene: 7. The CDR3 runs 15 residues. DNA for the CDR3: TGCGCCAGCAGCCTTAGCGGGAGGGCCGAAAATGAGCAGTTCTTC. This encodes CASSLSGRAENEQFF. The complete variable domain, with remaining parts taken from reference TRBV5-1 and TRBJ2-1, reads KAGVTQTPRYLIKTRGQQVTLSCSPISGHRSVSWYQQTPGQGLQFLFEYFSETQRNKGNFPGRFSGRQFSNSRSEMNVSTLELGDSALYLCASSLSGRAENEQFFGPGTRLTVL.

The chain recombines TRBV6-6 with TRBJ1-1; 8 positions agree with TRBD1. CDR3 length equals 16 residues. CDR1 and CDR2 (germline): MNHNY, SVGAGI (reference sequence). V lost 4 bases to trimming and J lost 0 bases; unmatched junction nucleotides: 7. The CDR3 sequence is CASSSGTGYMNTEAFF. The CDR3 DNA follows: TGTGCCAGCAGTTCCGGGACAGGATATATGAACACTGAAGCTTTCTTT.

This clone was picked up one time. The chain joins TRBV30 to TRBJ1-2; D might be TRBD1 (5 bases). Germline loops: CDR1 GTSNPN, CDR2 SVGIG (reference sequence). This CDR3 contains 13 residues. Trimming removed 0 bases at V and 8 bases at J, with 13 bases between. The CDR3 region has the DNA TGTGCCTGGAGTGTAGGGGCAGGCCTCGGCTACACCTTC. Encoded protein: CAWSVGAGLGYTF.

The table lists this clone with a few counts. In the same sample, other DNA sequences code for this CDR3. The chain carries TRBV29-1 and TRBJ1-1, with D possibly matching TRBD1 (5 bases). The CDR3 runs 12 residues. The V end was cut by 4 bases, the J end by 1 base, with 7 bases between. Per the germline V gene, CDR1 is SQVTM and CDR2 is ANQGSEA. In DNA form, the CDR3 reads TGCAGCGTTGGCAGGGCGAACACTGAAGCTTTCTTT. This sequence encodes CSVGRANTEAFF. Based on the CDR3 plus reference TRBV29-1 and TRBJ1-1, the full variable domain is SAVISQKPSRDICQRGTSLTIQCQVDSQVTMMFWYRQQPGQSLTLIATANQGSEATYESGFVIDKFPISRPNLTFSTLTVSNMSPEDSSIYLCSVGRANTEAFFGQGTRLTVV.

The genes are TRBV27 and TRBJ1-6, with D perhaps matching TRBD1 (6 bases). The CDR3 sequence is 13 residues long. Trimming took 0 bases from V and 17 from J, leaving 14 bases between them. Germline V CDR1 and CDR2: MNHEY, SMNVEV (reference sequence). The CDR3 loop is CASSLSEGGEFHF. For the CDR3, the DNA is TGTGCCAGCAGTTTATCGGAAGGGGGAGAGTTCCACTTT.

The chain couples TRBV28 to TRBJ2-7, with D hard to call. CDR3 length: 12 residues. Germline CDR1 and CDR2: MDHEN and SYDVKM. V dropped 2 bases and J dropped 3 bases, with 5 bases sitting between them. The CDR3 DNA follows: TGTGCCAGCAGTTTACGGAACTACGAGCAGTACTTC. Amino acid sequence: CASSLRNYEQYF. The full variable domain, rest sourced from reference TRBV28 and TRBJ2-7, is DVKVTQSSRYLVKRTGEKVFLECVQDMDHENMFWYRQDPGLGLRLIYFSYDVKMKEKGDIPEGYSVSREKKERFSLILESASTNQTSMYLCASSLRNYEQYFGPGTRLTVT.

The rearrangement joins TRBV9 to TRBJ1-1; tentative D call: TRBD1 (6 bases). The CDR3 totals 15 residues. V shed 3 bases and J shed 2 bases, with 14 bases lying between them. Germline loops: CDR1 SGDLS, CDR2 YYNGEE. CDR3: CASSAKYRANTEAFF. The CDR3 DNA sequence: TGTGCCAGCAGCGCTAAGTACAGGGCCAACACTGAAGCTTTCTTT. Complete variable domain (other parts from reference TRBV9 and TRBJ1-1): DSGVTQTPKHLITATGQRVTLRCSPRSGDLSVYWYQQSLDQGLQFLIQYYNGEERAKGNILERFSAQQFPDLHSELNLSSLELGDSALYFCASSAKYRANTEAFFGQGTRLTVV.

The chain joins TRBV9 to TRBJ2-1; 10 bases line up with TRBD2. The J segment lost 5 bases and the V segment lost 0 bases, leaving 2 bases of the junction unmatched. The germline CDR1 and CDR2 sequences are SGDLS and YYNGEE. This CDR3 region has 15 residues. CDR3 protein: CASSVAAGGDNEQFF. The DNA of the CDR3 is TGTGCCAGCAGCGTAGCAGCGGGGGGGGACAATGAGCAGTTCTTC.

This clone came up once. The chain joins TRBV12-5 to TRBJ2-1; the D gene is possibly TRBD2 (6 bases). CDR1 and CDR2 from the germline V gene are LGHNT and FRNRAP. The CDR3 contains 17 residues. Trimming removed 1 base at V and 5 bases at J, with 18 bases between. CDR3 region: CASGLAPGLGPHNEQFF. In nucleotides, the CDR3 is TGTGCTAGTGGTTTGGCACCGGGACTGGGGCCCCACAATGAGCAGTTCTTC.

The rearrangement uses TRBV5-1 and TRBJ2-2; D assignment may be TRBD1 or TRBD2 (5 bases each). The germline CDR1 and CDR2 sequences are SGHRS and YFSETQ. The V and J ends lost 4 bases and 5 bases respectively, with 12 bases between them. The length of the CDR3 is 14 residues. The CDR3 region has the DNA TGCGCCAGCAGCCCTGAGGGGATTACCGGGGAGCTGTTTTTT. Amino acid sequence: CASSPEGITGELFF.

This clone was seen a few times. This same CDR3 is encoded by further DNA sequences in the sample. As DNA, the CDR3 is TGTGCCAGCTCACCGAGCTCCTACAATGAGCAGTTCTTC. This sequence encodes CASSPSSYNEQFF. The rearrangement uses TRBV18 and TRBJ2-1; D is undetermined. Germline values: CDR1 KGHSH, CDR2 LQKENI. This CDR3 contains 13 residues. Trimming cost V 3 bases and J 0 bases, with 3 bases left between them.

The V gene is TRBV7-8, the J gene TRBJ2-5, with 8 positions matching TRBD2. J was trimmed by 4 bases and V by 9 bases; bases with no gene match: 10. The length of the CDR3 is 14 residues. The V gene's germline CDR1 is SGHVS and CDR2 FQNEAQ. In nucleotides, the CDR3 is TGTGCCAGTCGGGGACTAGTGGGGCTAGAGACCCAGTACTTC. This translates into CASRGLVGLETQYF.

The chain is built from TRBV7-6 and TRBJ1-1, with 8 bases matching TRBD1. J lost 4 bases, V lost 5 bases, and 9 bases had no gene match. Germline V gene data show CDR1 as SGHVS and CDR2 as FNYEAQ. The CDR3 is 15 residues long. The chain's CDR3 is CASSILAGGVTEAFF. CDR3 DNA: TGTGCCAGCAGCATCTTGGCAGGGGGCGTCACTGAAGCTTTCTTT.

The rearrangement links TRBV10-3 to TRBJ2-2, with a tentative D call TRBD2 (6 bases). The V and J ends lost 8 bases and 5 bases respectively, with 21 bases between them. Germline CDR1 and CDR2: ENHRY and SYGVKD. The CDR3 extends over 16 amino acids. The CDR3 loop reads CAIRTGALAGTGELFF. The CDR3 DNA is TGTGCCATCCGAACCGGGGCCCTGGCGGGGACCGGGGAGCTGTTTTTT.